These T cell receptor beta chains were read from a single sample in a study of patients and donors after allogeneic stem cell transplantation. MiXCR was run by TCRdb on the RT-PCR reads, yielding one entry per CDR3 protein. The sample consists of about 960,000 distinct CDR3 sequences, over 15% of them appearing once. Sequences were obtained from blood, either unsorted or a sorted T cell fraction (not recorded which). All receptors derive from a human donor who was either an allogeneic HSCT recipient or a stem cell or donor lymphocyte infusion donor (not recorded which). It is not recorded whose cells these are; they may come from a transplant donor. Each CDR3 is given without its conserved first and last residue. D genes are given only for firm matches.

j_gene: TRBJ1-5
v_gene: TRBV30
d_gene: TRBD1
CDR3aa: AWGTGMGQPQH

j_gene: TRBJ1-5
v_gene: TRBV7-2
d_gene: -
CDR3aa: ASSSRNSNQPQH

j_gene: TRBJ2-7
v_gene: TRBV6-1
d_gene: -
CDR3aa: ASTLGGPQGRYEQY

j_gene: TRBJ2-4
v_gene: TRBV29-1
d_gene: TRBD1
CDR3aa: SVVGQVKNIQY

j_gene: TRBJ2-7
v_gene: TRBV19
d_gene: -
CDR3aa: ASSASASSYEQY

j_gene: TRBJ2-7
v_gene: TRBV5-1
d_gene: TRBD1
CDR3aa: ASSFRTGGNEQY

j_gene: TRBJ2-3
v_gene: TRBV7-9
d_gene: TRBD2
CDR3aa: ASSRTSGTTDTQY

j_gene: TRBJ2-1
v_gene: TRBV12-3/TRBV12-4
d_gene: -
CDR3aa: ASSLSGNSYNEQF

j_gene: TRBJ1-1
v_gene: TRBV9
d_gene: -
CDR3aa: ASSVGGGTGNTEAF

j_gene: TRBJ1-1
v_gene: TRBV4-3
d_gene: -
CDR3aa: ASSPQSGVGTEAF

j_gene: TRBJ2-7
v_gene: TRBV7-2
d_gene: TRBD2
CDR3aa: ASSAYPRDYLPYEQY

j_gene: TRBJ2-7
v_gene: TRBV7-6
d_gene: -
CDR3aa: ASSFPPSESSYEQY

j_gene: TRBJ2-3
v_gene: TRBV24-1
d_gene: TRBD2
CDR3aa: ATSEPGGERDTQY

j_gene: TRBJ2-7
v_gene: TRBV14
d_gene: -
CDR3aa: ASRKGQGRYEQY

j_gene: TRBJ2-6
v_gene: TRBV3-1
d_gene: -
CDR3aa: ASSPSSFGANVLT

j_gene: TRBJ1-1
v_gene: TRBV20-1
d_gene: -
CDR3aa: SARDRATLNTEAF

j_gene: TRBJ2-6
v_gene: TRBV12-3/TRBV12-4
d_gene: -
CDR3aa: ASSFTGTGANVLT

j_gene: TRBJ1-4
v_gene: TRBV10-3
d_gene: TRBD1
CDR3aa: AISGSWDSQLF

j_gene: TRBJ2-5
v_gene: TRBV2
d_gene: -
CDR3aa: ASRKRTLAQETQY

j_gene: TRBJ2-5
v_gene: TRBV20-1
d_gene: TRBD2
CDR3aa: SASGLAGGGETQY

j_gene: TRBJ1-1
v_gene: TRBV5-1
d_gene: -
CDR3aa: ASSLGSLRGRYTEAF

j_gene: TRBJ2-1
v_gene: TRBV3-1
d_gene: -
CDR3aa: ASSQTTGRTYYNEQF

j_gene: TRBJ2-2
v_gene: TRBV9
d_gene: -
CDR3aa: ASSVRDAGELF

j_gene: TRBJ2-3
v_gene: TRBV9
d_gene: TRBD2
CDR3aa: ASSVGPSGGTSTDTQY

j_gene: TRBJ2-7
v_gene: TRBV25-1
d_gene: -
CDR3aa: ASSVTATGEQY

j_gene: TRBJ2-1
v_gene: TRBV18
d_gene: -
CDR3aa: ASSSGVHEQF

j_gene: TRBJ1-3
v_gene: TRBV20-1
d_gene: -
CDR3aa: SGEAGSGNTIY

j_gene: TRBJ2-1
v_gene: TRBV5-8
d_gene: -
CDR3aa: ASSYINEQF

j_gene: TRBJ1-3
v_gene: TRBV7-2
d_gene: -
CDR3aa: ASSPMTGGTTIY

j_gene: TRBJ1-2
v_gene: TRBV3-1
d_gene: -
CDR3aa: ASSQGLGGYT

j_gene: TRBJ2-4
v_gene: TRBV25-1
d_gene: -
CDR3aa: ASSGVRLGQNIQY

j_gene: TRBJ2-7
v_gene: TRBV9
d_gene: TRBD1
CDR3aa: ASSSNPGQNTYEQY

j_gene: TRBJ1-5
v_gene: TRBV5-5
d_gene: -
CDR3aa: ASSPSGPGNQPQH

j_gene: TRBJ2-1
v_gene: TRBV5-6
d_gene: TRBD2
CDR3aa: ASSKLAGSHNEQF

j_gene: TRBJ2-4
v_gene: TRBV6-5
d_gene: TRBD1
CDR3aa: ASRSNRGFLY

j_gene: TRBJ1-1
v_gene: TRBV12-3/TRBV12-4
d_gene: -
CDR3aa: ARTLTGLRNTEAF

j_gene: TRBJ1-1
v_gene: TRBV7-3
d_gene: -
CDR3aa: ASSPQQGRNTEAF

j_gene: TRBJ1-5
v_gene: TRBV5-4
d_gene: TRBD1
CDR3aa: ASSSAGQPNQPQH

j_gene: TRBJ2-2
v_gene: TRBV25-1
d_gene: TRBD1
CDR3aa: ASSAGTGATGELF

j_gene: TRBJ2-5
v_gene: TRBV5-1
d_gene: -
CDR3aa: ASMYQETQY

j_gene: TRBJ2-3
v_gene: TRBV29-1
d_gene: TRBD2
CDR3aa: SVVAGGQDTQY

j_gene: TRBJ2-7
v_gene: TRBV19
d_gene: -
CDR3aa: ASSSLLTDYEQY

j_gene: TRBJ2-5
v_gene: TRBV11-1
d_gene: -
CDR3aa: ASSSPSESVGTQY

j_gene: TRBJ1-2
v_gene: TRBV12-3/TRBV12-4
d_gene: -
CDR3aa: ASSFEGYGYT

j_gene: TRBJ2-1
v_gene: TRBV7-9
d_gene: -
CDR3aa: ASSRRTTSSYNEQF

j_gene: TRBJ2-4
v_gene: TRBV29-1
d_gene: -
CDR3aa: SYKTGQNIQY

j_gene: TRBJ1-1
v_gene: TRBV5-6
d_gene: TRBD1
CDR3aa: ASSPLHLAGTGVTEAF

j_gene: TRBJ2-1
v_gene: TRBV12-3/TRBV12-4
d_gene: -
CDR3aa: ASNDKTLGEQF

j_gene: TRBJ1-6
v_gene: TRBV27
d_gene: -
CDR3aa: ASQQGQAYNSPLH

j_gene: TRBJ2-1
v_gene: TRBV11-2
d_gene: TRBD1
CDR3aa: ASSLRGPPGQGSDEQF

j_gene: TRBJ2-7
v_gene: TRBV5-6
d_gene: -
CDR3aa: ASSLAGRSSYEQY